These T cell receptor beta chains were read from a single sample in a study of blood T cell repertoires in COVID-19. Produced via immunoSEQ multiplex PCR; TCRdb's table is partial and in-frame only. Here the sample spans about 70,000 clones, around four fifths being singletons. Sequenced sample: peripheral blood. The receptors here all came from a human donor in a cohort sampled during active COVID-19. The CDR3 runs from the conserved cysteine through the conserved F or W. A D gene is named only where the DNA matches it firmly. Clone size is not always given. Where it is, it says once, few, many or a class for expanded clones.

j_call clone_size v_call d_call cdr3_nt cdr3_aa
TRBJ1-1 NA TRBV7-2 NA TGTGCCAGCAGCTTAGCGGGCCCCTACACTGAAGCTTTCTTT CASSLAGPYTEAFF
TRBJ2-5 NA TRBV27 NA TGTGCCAGCAGTTTCCACAGGGTGGACCAAGAGACCCAGTACTTC CASSFHRVDQETQYF
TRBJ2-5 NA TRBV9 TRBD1 TGTGCCAGCAGCGTAAGCCGAAGGGACAGGGAGACCCAGTACTTC CASSVSRRDRETQYF
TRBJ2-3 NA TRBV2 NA TGTGCCAGCAGTCTAACTAACCGGGACAACTCAGGCACGCAGTATTTT CASSLTNRDNSGTQYF
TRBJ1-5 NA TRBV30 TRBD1 TGTGCCTGGAGTTCAGGGGGGAATAGCAATCAGCCCCAGCATTTT CAWSSGGNSNQPQHF
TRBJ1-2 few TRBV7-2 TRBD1 TGTGCCAGCAGCCCTTGGACAGGGCACTGTGGCTACACCTTC CASSPWTGHCGYTF
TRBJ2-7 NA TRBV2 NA TGTGCCAGCAGTGTTGTGCAGGCCTACGAGCAGTACTTC CASSVVQAYEQYF
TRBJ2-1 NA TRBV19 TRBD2 TGTGCCAGTACTAGCGGGGGGGACTACAATGAGCAGTTCTTC CASTSGGDYNEQFF
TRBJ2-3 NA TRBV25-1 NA TGTGCCAGCAGGCCCCCAGGCACAGATACGCAGTATTTT CASRPPGTDTQYF
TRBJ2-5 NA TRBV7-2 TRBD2 TGTGCCAGCAGCTTAGGGTTTAGCGGGGGGAAAGAGACCCAGTACTTC CASSLGFSGGKETQYF
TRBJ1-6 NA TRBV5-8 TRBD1 TGTGCCAGCAGCCAGGACAGGGAACTCCTCCACTTT CASSQDRELLHF
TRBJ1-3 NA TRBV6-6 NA TGTGCCAGCAGTTATGGCCCGTCCTCTGGAAACACCATATATTTT CASSYGPSSGNTIYF
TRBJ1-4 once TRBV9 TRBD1 TGTGCCAGCAGCGTTGGACAGGGGGCGCACGGGACTAATGAAAAACTGTTTTTT CASSVGQGAHGTNEKLFF
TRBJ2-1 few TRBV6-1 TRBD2 TGTGCCAGCAGTGAAGGGCGTACTAGCGGGGGAGACGATGAGCAGTTCTTC CASSEGRTSGGDDEQFF
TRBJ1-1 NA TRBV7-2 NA TGTGCCAGCAGCTTAGACCAGGCAGGGATATCTGAAGCTTTCTTT CASSLDQAGISEAFF
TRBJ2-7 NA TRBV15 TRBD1 TGTGCCACCAGCAGAGCCCTGATCTCAGGGGGAGACGAGCAGTACTTC CATSRALISGGDEQYF
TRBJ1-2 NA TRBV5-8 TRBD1 TGTGCCAGCAGCTTGGATGGGACAGGGATTGGCTACACCTTC CASSLDGTGIGYTF
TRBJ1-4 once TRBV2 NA TGTGCCAGCAGCCCCAGGGGTCCAACTAATGAAAAACTGTTTTTT CASSPRGPTNEKLFF
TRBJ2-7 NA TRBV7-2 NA TGTGCCAGCAGCGTATTCCCCCCGGAGGGCGAGCAGTACTTC CASSVFPPEGEQYF
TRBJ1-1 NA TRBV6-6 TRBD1 TGTGCCAGCGGCCGGGACAGGGGCACTGAAGCTTTCTTT CASGRDRGTEAFF
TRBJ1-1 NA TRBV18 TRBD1 TGTGCCAGCCTGACAGGGAGGAACACTGAAGCTTTCTTT CASLTGRNTEAFF
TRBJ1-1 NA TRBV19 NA TGTGCCAGTAGTATCTCCCGAGGGGGCACTGAAGCTTTCTTT CASSISRGGTEAFF
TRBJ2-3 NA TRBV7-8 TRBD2 TGTGCCAGCAGCTTAGAGGTCCGGCTAGCGGGCACAGATACGCAGTATTTT CASSLEVRLAGTDTQYF
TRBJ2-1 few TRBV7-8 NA TGTGCCAGCAGCTTAGATGAGACATTCTCCTACAATGAGCAGTTCTTC CASSLDETFSYNEQFF
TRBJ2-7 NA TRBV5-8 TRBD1 TGTGCCAGCAGCGGACGACAGGGCTACGAGCAGTACTTC CASSGRQGYEQYF
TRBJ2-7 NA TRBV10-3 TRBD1 TGTGCCATCAGCCAAGGACAGGGGGCTTCCTACGAGCAGTACTTC CAISQGQGASYEQYF
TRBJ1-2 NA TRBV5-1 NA TGCGCCAGCAGCTTGCCGACAGGTTTTGGAGGCTACACCTTC CASSLPTGFGGYTF
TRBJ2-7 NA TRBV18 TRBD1 TGTGCCAGCTCAGAGGGACAGGGGGACGAGCAGTACTTC CASSEGQGDEQYF
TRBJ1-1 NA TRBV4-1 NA TGCGCCAGCAGCCACCTAGTCTGGAACACTGAAGCTTTCTTT CASSHLVWNTEAFF
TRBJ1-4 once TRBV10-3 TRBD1 TGTGCCATCAGCTCACAGGGGGGGCGTGAAAAACTGTTTTTT CAISSQGGREKLFF
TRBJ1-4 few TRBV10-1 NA TGCGCCAGCAGCAGGACAGCGGAGAGTGAAAAACTGTTTTTT CASSRTAESEKLFF
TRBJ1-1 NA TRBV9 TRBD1 TGTGCCAGCAGCAGGATGACAGGGGCGCTCACTGAAGCTTTCTTT CASSRMTGALTEAFF
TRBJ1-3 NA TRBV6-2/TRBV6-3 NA TGTGCCAGCAGTTACTCGAGAACGCTCTCTGGAAACACCATATATTTT CASSYSRTLSGNTIYF
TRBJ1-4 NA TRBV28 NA TGTGCCAGCAGCCTCGGCACAGGATTTGAAAAACTGTTTTTT CASSLGTGFEKLFF
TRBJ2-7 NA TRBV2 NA TGTGCCAGCAAACCCTCGGGGTACGAGCAGTACTTC CASKPSGYEQYF
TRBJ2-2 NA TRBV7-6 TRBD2 TGTGCCAGCAGCTTAGGGGCGGGGGGCAACACCGGGGAGCTGTTTTTT CASSLGAGGNTGELFF
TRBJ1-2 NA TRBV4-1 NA TGCGCCAGCAGCCAAGGCGGGGGACACCTCGGGCCCTATGGCTACACCTTC CASSQGGGHLGPYGYTF
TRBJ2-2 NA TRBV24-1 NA TGTGCCACCAGTGACCCCTATAGCGGGGAGCTGTTTTTT CATSDPYSGELFF
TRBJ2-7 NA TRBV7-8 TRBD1 TGTGCCAGCAGCCGACCGGGACAGGGCATCTACGAGCAGTACTTC CASSRPGQGIYEQYF
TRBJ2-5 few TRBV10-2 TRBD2 TGCGCCAGCAGTGCAGCGGGGGGATGGGAGACCCAGTACTTC CASSAAGGWETQYF